This entry lists 16 T cell receptor beta chains sequenced from one sample in a study of Graves' ophthalmopathy and Graves' hyperthyroidism. For repertoire sequencing, the TCR beta CDR3 regions were amplified from RNA transcripts. The first-round RT-PCR employed HTBI primers together with the Qiagen OneStep RT-PCR kit. A multiplex PCR was then performed as the second round. MiXCR, applied by TCRdb to the multiplex PCR reads, yields one record per CDR3 protein. The sample consists of about 58,000 distinct CDR3 sequences, roughly half of them appearing once. Material: peripheral blood. The receptor source for this set is an adult woman with Graves' ophthalmopathy.

The chain has TRBV19 and TRBJ2-7; 8 bases are a match to TRBD2. In germline, CDR1 is LNHDA, CDR2 SQIVND (reference sequence). The CDR3 runs 19 residues. The CDR3 region is CANSIQPPGAGAGAYEQYF. Here the CDR3 DNA reads TGTGCTAATAGTATCCAACCCCCTGGGGCAGGAGCGGGGGCCTACGAGCAGTACTTC. Variable domain in full (rest from reference TRBV19 and TRBJ2-7): DGGITQSPKYLFRKEGQNVTLSCEQNLNHDAMYWYRQDPGQGLRLIYYSQIVNDFQKGDIAEGYSVSREKKESFPLTVTSAQKNPTAFYLCANSIQPPGAGAGAYEQYFGPGTRLTVT.

The chain carries TRBV20-1 and TRBJ2-1; possibly TRBD1 or TRBD2 for D (5 bases each). The V gene's germline CDR1 is DFQATT and CDR2 SNEGSKA (reference sequence). Trimming took off 0 bases at V and 3 bases at J, with 9 bases between the two ends. CDR3 size: 14 residues. The CDR3 DNA reads TGCAGTGCTAGAGATATGGGGGTCTACAATGAGCAGTTCTTC. Translated: CSARDMGVYNEQFF.

The chain uses TRBV20-1 and TRBJ2-7, with 11 bases that match TRBD2. Unmatched junction bases numbered 6, after V lost 3 bases and J lost 5 bases. The CDR3 runs to 14 residues. Looked up from germline, CDR1 is DFQATT and CDR2 is SNEGSKA (reference sequence). CDR3 bases: TGCAGTGCTAGTAGCGGGAGGGCCTCACACGAGCAGTACTTC. This translates into CSASSGRASHEQYF.

This clonotype was detected many times. The J gene is TRBJ2-1, the V gene TRBV28, with D perhaps TRBD1 (6 bases). Germline CDR1 and CDR2: MDHEN and SYDVKM. V was trimmed by 5 bases and J by 4 bases, leaving 18 bases between them. The CDR3 sequence is 16 residues long. CDR3 in amino acids: CASSQPGVGRYNEQFF. The CDR3 DNA is TGTGCCAGCAGTCAACCAGGGGTGGGCCGTTACAATGAGCAGTTCTTC.

By proportion, this clonotype is medium-sized. The chain employs TRBV4-3 and TRBJ1-1; 9 bases agree with TRBD1. There are 13 residues in the CDR3. Germline trimming cut 8 bases from V and 0 bases from J; bases unmatched to any gene: 1. Germline CDR1 and CDR2: LGHNA and YSLEER. The CDR3 reads CASGTGLNTEAFF. The CDR3 nucleotides are TGCGCCAGCGGGACAGGGTTGAACACTGAAGCTTTCTTT.

This clonotype was seen ten or more times. CDR3 in amino acids: CASSLGQGAGGETQYF. In DNA, the CDR3 is TGTGCCAGCAGCTTAGGTCAGGGAGCGGGAGGGGAGACCCAGTACTTC. The chain has TRBV7-3 and TRBJ2-5; 10 nucleotides agree with TRBD2. The CDR3 runs 16 residues. V trimming: 2 bases; J trimming: 5 bases; junction bases outside the gene matches: 8. Germline-derived CDR1 and CDR2 are SGHTA and FQGTGA.

This clonotype is classed as medium-sized. The CDR3 reads CASKRNNVDEQFF. CDR3 coding DNA: TGTGCCAGCAAAAGGAATAACGTGGATGAGCAGTTCTTC. V is TRBV25-1 and J is TRBJ2-1; D uncertain. Trimming removed 7 bases from V and 8 bases from J, with 15 bases in between. The germline V gene encodes CDR1 MGHDK and CDR2 SYGVNS. This CDR3 is built from 13 residues.

This chain links TRBV12-3 or TRBV12-4 with TRBJ2-7, with TRBD1 identical over 8 bases. V shed 6 bases and J 3 bases; nucleotides not matched to a gene: 7. The CDR3 covers 14 residues. CDR3 DNA sequence: TGTGCCAGCAGGGAGAGGACAGGGAGCTACGAGCAGTACTTC. Translation gives CASRERTGSYEQYF.

As for this clonotype: A read error may account for a junction end that differs from germline. The CDR3 DNA is TGTGCCAGCAGCTCCCAAGGGAATGAAAAACTGTGTTTT. Its translation: CASSSQGNEKLCF. The chain uses TRBV7-6 and TRBJ1-4; D is uncertain. The germline CDR1 and CDR2 sequences are SGHVS and FNYEAQ. This CDR3 is built from 13 residues.

This clonotype was detected ten times or more. This chain links TRBV9 with TRBJ2-2, with TRBD1 matching over 7 bases. CDR3 length: 17 residues. Looked up from germline, CDR1 is SGDLS and CDR2 is YYNGEE. Trimming took 4 bases from V and 2 from J; bases not matched to a gene: 11. The CDR3 here is CASSRGGGRYNTGELFF. CDR3 in DNA: TGTGCCAGCAGCCGAGGGGGCGGCCGTTACAACACCGGGGAGCTGTTTTTT.

V is TRBV15 and J is TRBJ2-1; TRBD2 agrees at 9 bases. Germline CDR1 is LNHNV and CDR2 is YYDKDF (reference sequence). The length of the CDR3 is 16 residues. The junction had 8 bases not matched to a gene; V was cut back by 5 bases and J by 3 bases. CDR3 protein: CATSALAGANYNEQFF. DNA for the CDR3: TGTGCCACCAGCGCTTTAGCGGGAGCCAACTACAATGAGCAGTTCTTC.

The chain joins TRBV5-1 to TRBJ1-1; 7 positions match TRBD1. Germline V CDR1 and CDR2: SGHRS, YFSETQ. This CDR3 is built from 14 residues. V lost 3 bases to trimming and J lost 1 base; unmatched junction nucleotides: 3. The CDR3 reads CASSSGTENTEAFF. CDR3 DNA sequence: TGCGCCAGCAGCTCCGGGACAGAGAACACTGAAGCTTTCTTT.

With respect to this clonotype: It is unclear where the CDR3 begins or ends on the DNA, so no DNA is shown, and the CDR3 is as TCRdb lists it. V usage is TRBV7-6 and J usage is TRBJ1-4; the D segment call TRBD1 is taken from the table without a DNA check. Inclusive of both ends, the CDR3 amounts to 19 amino acids. From germline, CDR1 is SGHVS and CDR2 FNYEAQ. This chain's CDR3 is CASSSQETQYFGQDEKLFF.

The rearrangement uses TRBV5-1 and TRBJ2-2, with D hard to call. The germline V gene has CDR1 SGHRS and CDR2 YFSETQ. V lost 3 bases to trimming and J lost 0 bases, with 9 bases between them. This CDR3 has 15 residues. The CDR3 coding sequence is TGCGCCAGCAGCTCTACTGGTTCGAACACCGGGGAGCTGTTTTTT. Protein sequence: CASSSTGSNTGELFF.

A note on this clonotype: Lacking the conserved final phenylalanine or tryptophan, this CDR3 likely reflects a read error. The chain combines TRBV30 with TRBJ2-7; D is undetermined. V lost 4 bases, J lost 2 bases, and 12 bases lay in between. This CDR3 spans 13 amino acids. Germline CDR1 and CDR2: GTSNPN and SVGIG (reference sequence). This CDR3 reads CAWNWGSTYEQYL. CDR3 bases: TGTGCCTGGAATTGGGGTAGCACCTACGAGCAGTACTTA.

This clonotype was counted ten times or more. The chain combines TRBV12-3 or TRBV12-4 with TRBJ2-2, with a possible D match to TRBD1 (6 bases). V shed 5 bases and J shed 4 bases, with 14 bases lying between them. The CDR3 has 15 amino acids. For the CDR3, the DNA is TGTGCCAGCAGTCAACACAGGGTCAGCACCGGGGAGCTGTTTTTT. It yields the protein CASSQHRVSTGELFF.